This T cell receptor beta chain came from a study of blood T cell repertoires in COVID-19. Turning to the study itself: Sample material is recorded as cDNA or gDNA derived from T cells, B-cell-depleted T cells, or PBMCs.

The V end lost 7 bases, the J end lost 1 base, and 22 bases lay between the germline ends. The CDR3 has 17 amino acids. CDR1 is MDHEN, CDR2 SYDVKM, per germline. Generated by immunoSEQ multiplex PCR, the TCRdb table keeps only in-frame clones and is missing some. The table has 25,000 to 30,000 clones, around 72% seen once. This clonotype was sampled from a boy aged 2 to 9 with active or convalescent COVID-19. Sequences were obtained from peripheral blood. The chain recombines TRBV28 with TRBJ1-1; perhaps TRBD1 as D (5 bases). CDR3 coding DNA: TGTGCCAGCAAAGTACCGGAGGGGACCTCAAGGAACACTGAAGCTTTCTTT. Translation: CASKVPEGTSRNTEAFF.